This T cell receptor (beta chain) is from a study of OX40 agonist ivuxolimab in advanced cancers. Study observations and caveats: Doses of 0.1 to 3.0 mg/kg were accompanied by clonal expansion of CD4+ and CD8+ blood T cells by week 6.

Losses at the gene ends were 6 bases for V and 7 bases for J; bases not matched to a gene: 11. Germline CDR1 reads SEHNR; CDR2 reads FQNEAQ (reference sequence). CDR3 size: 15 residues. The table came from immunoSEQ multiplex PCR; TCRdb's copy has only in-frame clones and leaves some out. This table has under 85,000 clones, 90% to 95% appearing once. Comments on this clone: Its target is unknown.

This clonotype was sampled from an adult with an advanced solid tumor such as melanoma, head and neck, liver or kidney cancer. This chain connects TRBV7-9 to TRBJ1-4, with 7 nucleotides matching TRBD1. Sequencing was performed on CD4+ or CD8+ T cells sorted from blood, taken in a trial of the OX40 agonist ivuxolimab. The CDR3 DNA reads TGTGCCAGCAGTCACGTGGGACAGCGTCCTGAAAAACTGTTTTTT. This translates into CASSHVGQRPEKLFF.